This TCR beta chain was captured by sequencing in a study of early T cells in non-severe SARS-CoV-2 infection. Study in general: It was bulk RNA from unsorted whole blood that was sequenced, and the chains were unpaired. Findings of the study overall: Missing private and CD4 specificities, VDJdb matching favored anti-spike CD8 responses.

Unique molecular identifiers tagged individual cDNA molecules. TCRdb re-called the 5' RACE reads with MiXCR, one entry per CDR3 protein. The sample includes over 85,000 distinct CDR3 sequences, roughly 13% seen only once; the top ten take approximately 3.8%. About this clonotype: Its antigen is unknown.

CDR1 SGHRS and CDR2 YFSETQ come from the germline V gene. CDR3 length: 16 amino acids. The V gene lost 2 bases and the J gene lost 0 bases, with 12 bases spanning the gap. The chain combines TRBV5-1 with TRBJ1-3; tentative D call: TRBD1 (6 bases). The sample consisted of whole blood, taken at baseline. This sequence originates from an adult who was a healthcare worker with PCR-confirmed SARS-CoV-2 infection or an uninfected control (not recorded which). As DNA, the CDR3 is TGCGCCAGCAGCTTACCCCAGGGGCCCTCTGGAAACACCATATATTTT. This translates into CASSLPQGPSGNTIYF.